Listed below are T cell receptor beta chains from one sample, sequenced in a study of blood T cell repertoires in COVID-19. Produced via immunoSEQ multiplex PCR; TCRdb's table is partial and in-frame only. The sample shows around 200,000 clones, roughly 88% of them seen only once. The sequencing input was PBMCs or T cells enriched from blood (not recorded which). These receptors all come from a woman aged 40 to 50 with acute COVID-19. Each CDR3 is given with its conserved first and last residue. A D gene is named only where the DNA matches it firmly. Not every row has a clone size; where given, it reads once, few, many or a size class.

.,TRBJ2-1,TRBV7-2,TRBD1,TGTGCCAGCAGCCCAAGAACGTGGGACAGGGGGCCGGGACTCGATGAGCAGTTCTTC,CASSPRTWDRGPGLDEQFF
.,TRBJ1-6,TRBV19,.,TGTGCCAGTAGTATAGCCGACAGAAATAATTCACCCCTCCACTTT,CASSIADRNNSPLHF
many,TRBJ1-5,TRBV3-1/TRBV3-2,TRBD1,TGTGCCAGCAGCCAAGATAGGGGGCAAAATCCGCCCCAGCATTTT,CASSQDRGQNPPQHF
.,TRBJ1-1,TRBV20-1,.,TGCAGTGCTAGTAGACAGCACCTCTTAGGTGAAGCTTTCTTT,CSASRQHLLGEAFF
few,TRBJ1-6,TRBV19,.,TGTGCCAGTAGTATACAGACTTTTAATTCACCCCTCCACTTT,CASSIQTFNSPLHF
.,TRBJ1-2,TRBV6-5,.,TGTGCCAGCAGTTACTCAGCCGGTAACTATGGCTACACCTTC,CASSYSAGNYGYTF
.,TRBJ2-5,TRBV15,.,TGTGCCACCAGCAGTGACAGCGACCGTTGGGAGACCCAGTACTTC,CATSSDSDRWETQYF
once,TRBJ2-7,TRBV10-3,TRBD1,TGTGCCATCAGTGGACGACCGGGACAGGGCGCGGGTGAGCAGTACTTC,CAISGRPGQGAGEQYF
.,TRBJ1-2,TRBV5-4,TRBD1,TGTGCCAGCAGGCCCGGACAGGGAAGTCCGCTATATGGCTACACCTTC,CASRPGQGSPLYGYTF
.,TRBJ2-2,TRBV3-1/TRBV3-2,.,TGTGCCAGCAGCCAACCACCCGGGGGGCGGGCCGGGGAGCTGTTTTTT,CASSQPPGGRAGELFF
.,TRBJ1-3,TRBV13,.,TGTGCCAGCAGCCCGGGCTCTGGAAACACCATATATTTT,CASSPGSGNTIYF
.,TRBJ2-1,TRBV3-1/TRBV3-2,.,TGTGCCAGCAGCCCCTCCTCCAGGGACACCAATGAGCAGTTCTTC,CASSPSSRDTNEQFF
.,TRBJ2-1,TRBV11-1,TRBD1,TGTGCCAGCAGCTTACCGACAGGGGGCTATGATGAGCAGTTCTTC,CASSLPTGGYDEQFF
.,TRBJ1-2,TRBV3-1/TRBV3-2,TRBD1,TGTGCCAGCAGCCAAGGACAGGGACTTAACTATGGCTACACCTTC,CASSQGQGLNYGYTF
.,TRBJ1-2,TRBV6-2/TRBV6-3,TRBD1,TGTGCCAGCAGTCGACAGGGGAGCCCCTATGGCTACACCTTC,CASSRQGSPYGYTF
.,TRBJ2-1,TRBV7-9,.,TGTGCCAGCAGCTTAGCGGGCAGGACTCCGTTTTGGCAGTTCTTC,CASSLAGRTPFWQFF
.,TRBJ2-3,TRBV4-3,.,TGCGCCAGCAGCCAGAAGACAGGACGCACAGATACGCAGTATTTT,CASSQKTGRTDTQYF
.,TRBJ1-1,TRBV7-8,.,TGTGCCAGCACGGCTGAAGCTTTCTTT,CASTAEAFF
.,TRBJ2-1,TRBV5-1,TRBD2,TGCGCCAGCAGTAGGTTAGCGGGGACGAGGGTCTACAATGAGCAGTTCTTC,CASSRLAGTRVYNEQFF
few,TRBJ2-3,TRBV5-1,TRBD2,TGCGCCAGCAGCCAGCGGGGGGTTGCTTCAGATACGCAGTATTTT,CASSQRGVASDTQYF
.,TRBJ2-1,TRBV7-3,TRBD1,TGTGCCAGCAGCCCCCGACAGGGCAAGGGTGAGCAGTTCTTC,CASSPRQGKGEQFF
.,TRBJ1-3,TRBV5-8,TRBD1,TGTGCCAGCAGATTCCGGGACAGGCCTACTGGAAACACCATATATTTT,CASRFRDRPTGNTIYF
.,TRBJ1-2,TRBV7-6,.,TGTGCCAGCAGCCCCACTATAGGCGCCGGCAATGGCTACACCTTC,CASSPTIGAGNGYTF
once,TRBJ2-3,TRBV9,.,TGTGCCAGCAGCCCTAACGACATCTTAGGCACAGATACGCAGTATTTT,CASSPNDILGTDTQYF
.,TRBJ2-3,TRBV19,.,TGTGCCAGTAGTATAGGTAGCCGACTAGGGTATAGCACAGATACGCAGTATTTT,CASSIGSRLGYSTDTQYF